This T cell receptor beta chain was observed in a study of cytomegalovirus exposure and HLA in healthy donors. Points from the study as a whole: CMV serostatus stood as the only immune exposure information on hand.

PCR employed 60 Vbeta and 13 Jbeta primers. In the authors' workflow: It was a later analysis that counted 75 million to 90 million unique TCR beta chains, of which 9 million to 13 million were shared. Generated by immunoSEQ multiplex PCR, the TCRdb table keeps only in-frame clones and is missing some. V, J and clone size reflect that table, while D and trimming were determined from the DNA. Among more than 75,000 clones listed, 60% to 80% were seen once. Healthy donors of bone marrow made up the group. Trimming took 2 bases from V and 6 from J, leaving 10 bases between them. Germline CDR1 is GTSNPN and CDR2 is SVGIG (reference sequence). The CDR3 spans 13 residues. This clone was counted only a few times. As yet, its antigen is unknown.

The receptor was isolated from a middle-aged woman in good health and CMV-seronegative. Input material: PBMCs. V usage is TRBV30 and J usage is TRBJ1-4, with unresolved D. The CDR3, as DNA: TGTGCCTGGAGTCTCCGGTTAGATGAAAAACTGTTTTTT. The encoded protein is CAWSLRLDEKLFF.